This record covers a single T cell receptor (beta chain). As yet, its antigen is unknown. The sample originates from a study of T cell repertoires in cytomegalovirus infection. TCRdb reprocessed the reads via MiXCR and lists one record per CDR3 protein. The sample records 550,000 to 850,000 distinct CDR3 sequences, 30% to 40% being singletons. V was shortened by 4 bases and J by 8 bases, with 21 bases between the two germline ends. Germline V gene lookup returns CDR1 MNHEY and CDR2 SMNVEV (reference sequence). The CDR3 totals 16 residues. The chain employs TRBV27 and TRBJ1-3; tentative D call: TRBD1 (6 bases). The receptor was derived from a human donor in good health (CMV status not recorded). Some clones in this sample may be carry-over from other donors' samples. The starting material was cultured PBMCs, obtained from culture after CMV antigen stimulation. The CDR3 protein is CASSSRQAERWYTIYF. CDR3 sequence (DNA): TGTGCCAGCAGTTCGAGACAGGCAGAGAGGTGGTACACCATATATTTT.